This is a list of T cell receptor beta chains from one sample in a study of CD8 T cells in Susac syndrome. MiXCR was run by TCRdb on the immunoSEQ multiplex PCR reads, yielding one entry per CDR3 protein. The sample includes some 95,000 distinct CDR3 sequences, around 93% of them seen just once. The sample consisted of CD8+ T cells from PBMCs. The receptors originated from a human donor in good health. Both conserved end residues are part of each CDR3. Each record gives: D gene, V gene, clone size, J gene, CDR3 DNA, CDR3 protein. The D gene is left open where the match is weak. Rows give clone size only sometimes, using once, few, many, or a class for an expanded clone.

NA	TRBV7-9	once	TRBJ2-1	TGTGCCAGCAGCTTTTCTGACCTTGAGCAGTTCTTC	CASSFSDLEQFF
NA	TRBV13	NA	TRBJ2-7	TGTGCCAGCAGCTTTATGGGAAACGCCTACGAGCAGTACTTC	CASSFMGNAYEQYF
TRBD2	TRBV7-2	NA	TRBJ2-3	TGTGCCAGCAGCGGGCCGGTTAGCGGGGGTTTCACAGATACGCAGTATTTT	CASSGPVSGGFTDTQYF
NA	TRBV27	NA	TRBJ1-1	TGTGCCAGCAGTTTATCGGGCTGGGACCCTGAAGCTTTCTTT	CASSLSGWDPEAFF
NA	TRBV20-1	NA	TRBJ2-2	TGCAGTGCCGGCACCGGGGAGCTGTTTTTT	CSAGTGELFF
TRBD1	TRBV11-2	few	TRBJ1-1	TGTGCCAGCAGCTTCGGGACAGGCGCTGGTATGGGGACTGAAGCTTTCTTT	CASSFGTGAGMGTEAFF
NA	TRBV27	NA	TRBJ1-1	TGTGCCAGCAGTTTATATCCGGGGAAGGGCACTGAAGCTTTCTTT	CASSLYPGKGTEAFF
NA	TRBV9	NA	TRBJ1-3	TGTGCCAGCGGTGACAGTCGGTCTGGAAACACCATATATTTT	CASGDSRSGNTIYF
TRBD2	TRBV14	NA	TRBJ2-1	TGTGCCAGCAGACTAGCGGGCAACAATGAGCAGTTCTTC	CASRLAGNNEQFF
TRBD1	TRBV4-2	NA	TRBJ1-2	TGTGCCAGCAGCCAAAACCCTAAGGACAGGGATGGCTACACCTTC	CASSQNPKDRDGYTF
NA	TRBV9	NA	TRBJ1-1	TGTGCCAGCAGCGGCCCAACAGGGAGTGGGAACACTGAAGCTTTCTTT	CASSGPTGSGNTEAFF
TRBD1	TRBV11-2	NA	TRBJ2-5	TGTGCCAGCAGCTTACCTACAGGGGTCGAGACCCAGTACTTC	CASSLPTGVETQYF
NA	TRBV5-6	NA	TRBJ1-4	TGTGCCAGCAGCCTCAGGGCGGGGGAAAGGGAAAAACTGTTTTTT	CASSLRAGEREKLFF
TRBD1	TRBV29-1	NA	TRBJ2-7	TGCAGCGCCGAGGGACAGGACACCTACGAGCAGTACTTC	CSAEGQDTYEQYF
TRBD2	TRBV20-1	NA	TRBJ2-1	TGCAGTGGCCCCGGGACTACTTCCTTCAATGAGCAGTTCTTC	CSGPGTTSFNEQFF
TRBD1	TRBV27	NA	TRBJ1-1	TGTGCCAGCAGTCGACGGACAGGCGGGGACACTGAAGCTTTCTTT	CASSRRTGGDTEAFF
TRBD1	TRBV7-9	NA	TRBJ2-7	TGTGCCAGCAGCGTAGGGACAGGGGGCCAGTACTTC	CASSVGTGGQYF
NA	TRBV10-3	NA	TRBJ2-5	TGTGCCATCAGGAGCTCCGGACAGGAGGGTGGGGAGACCCAGTACTTC	CAIRSSGQEGGETQYF
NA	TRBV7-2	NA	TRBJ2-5	TGTGCCAGCAGCCCGGACGGTGCGGTGGTGGAGACCCAGTACTTC	CASSPDGAVVETQYF
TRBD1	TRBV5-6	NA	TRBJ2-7	TGTGCCAGCAGCTTAGGGACAGGGTGGAACGAGCAGTACTTC	CASSLGTGWNEQYF
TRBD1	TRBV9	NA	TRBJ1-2	TGTGCCAGCAGCGGCTCGACAGGGGTTGGCTACACCTTC	CASSGSTGVGYTF
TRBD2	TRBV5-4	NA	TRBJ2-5	TGTGCCAGCAGCCCGGGACTAGCGGGGGACCAAGAGACCCAGTACTTC	CASSPGLAGDQETQYF
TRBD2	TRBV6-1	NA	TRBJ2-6	TGTGCCAGCACGGAGCGGGGGGGCTCTGGGGCCAACGTCCTGACTTTC	CASTERGGSGANVLTF
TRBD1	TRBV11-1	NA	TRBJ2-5	TGTGCCAGCAGCAAGGGACAGGGGGCGCAAGAGACCCAGTACTTC	CASSKGQGAQETQYF
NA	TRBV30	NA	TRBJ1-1	TGTGCCTGGAGTGTCCAGGGAAATGAAGCTTTCTTT	CAWSVQGNEAFF
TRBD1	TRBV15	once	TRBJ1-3	TGTGCCACCAGCAAAGCCCGGGACAGGGTCCTCTCTGGAAACACCATATATTTT	CATSKARDRVLSGNTIYF
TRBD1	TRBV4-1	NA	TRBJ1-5	TGCGCCAGCAGCCAACGGACAGGGGTGAATCAGCCCCAGCATTTT	CASSQRTGVNQPQHF
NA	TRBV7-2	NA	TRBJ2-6	TGTGCCAGCAGCACAGAGATTCTCTCTGGGGCCAACGTCCTGACTTTC	CASSTEILSGANVLTF
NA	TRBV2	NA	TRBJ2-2	TGTGCCAGCAGCTTAGGTCCAGGTTCCGGGGAGCTGTTTTTT	CASSLGPGSGELFF
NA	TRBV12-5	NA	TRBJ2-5	TGTGCTAGTGGTCCCGCGTCGGACCAAGAGACCCAGTACTTC	CASGPASDQETQYF
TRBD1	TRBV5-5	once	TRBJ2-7	TGTGCCAGCAGCTTGGGGACAGGGTTCTACGAGCAGTACTTC	CASSLGTGFYEQYF